This entry is about one T cell receptor (beta chain). How the authors handled the data: Amplification of reference gene primers was used by the study to estimate nucleated cell counts. The method was immunoSEQ multiplex PCR; TCRdb's version includes in-frame clones alone and lacks a portion of them. D and trimming come from the DNA, and the V and J calls and clone size come from that table. This table holds a few hundred thousand clones, under 90% found once. This sample is part of a study of blood T cell repertoires in COVID-19. As for the study in general: The United States, Italy and Spain supplied acute and convalescent COVID-19 samples. PBMCs, B-cell-depleted T cells, or T cells provided the cDNA or gDNA that made up the material.

The length of the CDR3 is 17 residues. The trim removed 0 bases at V and 4 bases at J, leaving 10 bases unmatched. CDR1 is MGHRA, CDR2 YSYEKL, per germline. This chain connects TRBV4-1 to TRBJ2-5, with 8 bases lining up with TRBD2. This receptor was obtained from a woman aged 18 to 35 with acute or convalescent COVID-19. Specimen: peripheral blood. DNA for the CDR3: TGCGCCAGCAGCCAAGATTTTCGAGCGGGAGTCGGAGAGACCCAGTACTTC. Protein product: CASSQDFRAGVGETQYF.